The clone carrying this T cell receptor beta chain was observed a handful of times. Its antigen is not known. The data originate from a study of T cells in Graves' hyperthyroidism and ophthalmopathy. Study conclusions and caveats: In simple terms, a model built on 13 V-J features told ophthalmopathy apart from stable hyperthyroidism. Blood held most thyroid clonotypes expanded above 0.001 frequency.

Graves' hyperthyroidism was deemed stable given no ophthalmopathy progression within 18 months. The study based diagnoses on clinical symptoms, serum thyroxine and TRAb, thyroid ultrasound and orbital computed tomography. Regions amplified from RNA transcripts were the TCR beta CDR3 regions. In the first-round RT-PCR of the TCR CDR3, the HTBI primer set was used. TCRdb re-analysed the multiplex PCR reads in MiXCR, keeping a single row per CDR3 protein. The table has hundreds of thousands of distinct CDR3 sequences, about a third seen once. V was clipped by 7 bases and J by 1 base, with 13 bases between them. The CDR3 spans 14 residues. The V gene's germline CDR1 is LNHNV and CDR2 YYDKDF (reference sequence).

This clonotype originated in a woman in her thirties or forties with Graves' hyperthyroidism. Sequencing was done on a sample of blood. The rearrangement joins TRBV15 to TRBJ1-1; D gene ambiguous. CDR3 sequence reads: CATTKFRENTEAFF. The CDR3 bases are TGTGCCACCACCAAGTTTCGGGAGAACACTGAAGCTTTCTTT. The full variable domain, completed using reference TRBV15 and TRBJ1-1, is DAMVIQNPRYQVTQFGKPVTLSCSQTLNHNVMYWYQQKSSQAPKLLFHYYDKDFNNEADTPDNFQSRRPNTSFCFLDIRSPGLGDTAMYLCATTKFRENTEAFFGQGTRLTVV.